The next 21 T cell receptor beta chains were all read from a single sample in a study of patients and donors after allogeneic stem cell transplantation. MiXCR, run by TCRdb on the RT-PCR reads, gives a single entry per CDR3 protein. The sample includes about 960,000 distinct CDR3 sequences, more than 15% seen only once; the top ten take 5% to 6.5%. Material for sequencing was blood, either unsorted or a sorted T cell fraction (not recorded which). The receptors come from a human donor who was either an allogeneic HSCT recipient or a stem cell or donor lymphocyte infusion donor (not recorded which). It is not recorded whose cells these are; they may come from a transplant donor.

This clonotype was detected a few times. This chain links TRBV9 with TRBJ2-3; no firm D call. The germline gives CDR1 SGDLS, CDR2 YYNGEE. Between the trimmed V and J ends, which lost 7 bases and 8 bases, there was a span of 8 bases. This CDR3 comprises 10 residues. As DNA, the CDR3 is TGTGCCAGCGGTGAGGTTACGCAGTATTTT. This encodes CASGEVTQYF.

The chain recombines TRBV5-1 with TRBJ1-2; D possibly corresponds to TRBD1 (5 bases). The length of the CDR3 is 14 residues. Germline assignment: CDR1 SGHRS and CDR2 YFSETQ. V was clipped by 4 bases and J by 6 bases, with 16 bases between them. The CDR3 nucleotides are TGCGCCAGCAGCCCTATCCTAGGGGCCCATGGCTACACCTTC. This gives the protein CASSPILGAHGYTF.

The chain has TRBV7-9 and TRBJ2-5; D gene ambiguous. Trimming cost V 2 bases and J 2 bases, with 15 bases left between them. This CDR3 has 16 amino acids. Looked up from germline, CDR1 is SEHNR and CDR2 is FQNEAQ (reference sequence). The CDR3 is CASSLLGRRRQETQYF. In DNA form, the CDR3 reads TGTGCCAGCAGCTTATTAGGGCGGCGGAGACAAGAGACCCAGTACTTC.

This clonotype was picked up many times. V usage is TRBV7-6 and J usage is TRBJ2-7; TRBD2 is a possible D gene (5 bases). This CDR3 spans 15 amino acids. CDR1 is SGHVS and CDR2 is FNYEAQ in the germline V gene. V lost 5 bases, J lost 9 bases, and 23 bases lay in between. DNA for the CDR3: TGTGCCAGCAGCCTTGGAGCGGAAACCGTCTTAGGGCAGTACTTC. Encoded protein: CASSLGAETVLGQYF.

V usage is TRBV7-9 and J usage is TRBJ2-3; 7 bases match TRBD2. The trim removed 5 bases at V and 6 bases at J, leaving 11 bases unmatched. The CDR3 runs to 15 residues. The V gene's germline CDR1 is SEHNR and CDR2 FQNEAQ (reference sequence). The CDR3 region has the DNA TGTGCCAGCAGCCCCTGGGGGGGAGGGCCGGATACGCAGTATTTT. Translating it yields CASSPWGGGPDTQYF.

This clonotype has only a few counts. The chain employs TRBV21-1 and TRBJ2-1; the tabulated D call, TRBD2, remains unverified against the DNA. TRBV21-1 is recorded as a pseudogene. CDR3 length: 13 residues. This CDR3 is CASSITTNNEQFF. The CDR3 DNA follows: TGTGCCAGCAGCATCACGACTAACAATGAGCAGTTCTTC.

In this sample, this clonotype turned up many times. V gene TRBV12-3 or TRBV12-4 combines with J gene TRBJ2-5; 8 bases match TRBD1. V lost 6 bases and J lost 5; bases outside the gene matches: 8. There are 14 residues in the CDR3. The CDR3 DNA follows: TGTGCCAGCAGCCTCATCGACAGGGGTGAGACCCAGTACTTC. It specifies CASSLIDRGETQYF.

This clonotype was found once. The chain recombines TRBV9 with TRBJ2-1, with unresolved D. The CDR3 length is 15 residues. The V end was cut by 3 bases, the J end by 3 bases, with 13 bases between. Germline lookup yields CDR1 SGDLS and CDR2 YYNGEE. In DNA form, the CDR3 reads TGTGCCAGCAGCGCTTCCCAGGTTCGCTACAATGAGCAGTTCTTC. It specifies CASSASQVRYNEQFF.

In DNA form, the CDR3 reads TGTGCCAGCAGCGCCCAGGGTCCGAACACTGAAGCTTTCTTT. Translating gives CASSAQGPNTEAFF. The rearrangement uses TRBV7-9 and TRBJ1-1; possible D gene TRBD1, 5 bases. V shed 5 bases and J shed 1 base, with 11 bases lying between them. CDR3 size: 14 residues. Germline CDR1 SEHNR, CDR2 FQNEAQ (reference sequence).

The V gene is TRBV12-3 or TRBV12-4, the J gene TRBJ1-5; maybe TRBD1 (5 bases). This CDR3 comprises 14 residues. V was clipped by 3 bases and J by 2 bases, with 8 bases between them. The CDR3 DNA reads TGTGCCAGCAGTTTCTCCAGGGGCAATCAGCCCCAGCATTTT. Translation: CASSFSRGNQPQHF.

The V and J genes are TRBV2 and TRBJ1-6; D unclear. Germline CDR1 reads SNHLY; CDR2 reads FYNNEI. V lost 3 bases, J lost 0 bases, and 0 bases lay in between. The CDR3 totals 13 residues. This chain's CDR3 is CASSDSYNSPLHF. CDR3 DNA: TGTGCCAGCAGTGACTCCTATAATTCACCCCTCCACTTT.

This clonotype appeared a few times. This rearrangement joins TRBV28 to TRBJ1-4; the D gene is possibly TRBD1 (6 bases). V shed 6 bases and J shed 1 base, with 18 bases lying between them. Germline lookup yields CDR1 MDHEN and CDR2 SYDVKM. This CDR3 has 17 residues. The CDR3 protein is CASRHPGTRQTNEKLFF. CDR3 DNA: TGTGCCAGCAGACATCCCGGGACACGGCAAACTAATGAAAAACTGTTTTTT. The whole variable domain, remainder taken from reference TRBV28 and TRBJ1-4, is DVKVTQSSRYLVKRTGEKVFLECVQDMDHENMFWYRQDPGLGLRLIYFSYDVKMKEKGDIPEGYSVSREKKERFSLILESASTNQTSMYLCASRHPGTRQTNEKLFFGSGTQLSVL.

The chain links TRBV2 to TRBJ1-2; a weak D match, TRBD1 (5 bases). Trimming removed 3 bases at V and 2 bases at J, with 16 bases between. The CDR3 contains 16 residues. The germline V gene has CDR1 SNHLY and CDR2 FYNNEI. Written as DNA, the CDR3 is TGTGCCAGCAGTGACAGGGCCCAGGGACTAAACTATGGCTACACCTTC. Translation gives CASSDRAQGLNYGYTF.

The J gene is TRBJ2-5, the V gene TRBV30; TRBD1 matches 7 bases. Germline values: CDR1 GTSNPN, CDR2 SVGIG (reference sequence). The ends lost 1 base at V and 5 bases at J; junction bases unmatched: 1. This CDR3 is built from 12 residues. This CDR3 reads CAWSGGGETQYF. CDR3 in DNA: TGTGCCTGGAGTGGAGGGGGCGAGACCCAGTACTTC.

This clonotype was observed a few times. The chain joins TRBV20-1 to TRBJ2-3; D is perhaps TRBD2 (7 bases). V lost 3 bases, J lost 6 bases, and 19 bases lay in between. The length of the CDR3 is 15 residues. From germline, CDR1 is DFQATT and CDR2 SNEGSKA (reference sequence). The chain's CDR3 is CSASFGGRRRDTQYF. CDR3 DNA sequence: TGCAGTGCTAGTTTCGGGGGGCGCAGGAGGGATACGCAGTATTTT.

This clonotype was observed many times. The chain joins TRBV7-9 to TRBJ2-7; perhaps TRBD1 as D (5 bases). Trimming took off 1 base at V and 3 bases at J, with 10 bases between the two ends. Germline V gives CDR1 SEHNR, CDR2 FQNEAQ (reference sequence). CDR3 length: 14 residues. CDR3 bases: TGTGCCAGCAGCTTAGTTGGCGGACACTACGAGCAGTACTTC. It yields the protein CASSLVGGHYEQYF.

This chain connects TRBV7-6 to TRBJ2-3; weak D call: TRBD1 (5 bases). CDR3 length equals 16 residues. V shed 3 bases and J shed 0 bases, with 13 bases lying between them. Germline values: CDR1 SGHVS, CDR2 FNYEAQ. The CDR3, as DNA: TGTGCCAGCAGCTTGCGTGGACAACTCAGCACAGATACGCAGTATTTT. Translated, it gives CASSLRGQLSTDTQYF.

This clonotype was picked up a small number of times. The chain is built from TRBV7-3 and TRBJ1-6; 8 positions match TRBD1. V lost 6 bases to trimming and J lost 9 bases; unmatched junction nucleotides: 4. From germline, CDR1 is SGHTA and CDR2 FQGTGA. This CDR3 has 13 residues. Here the CDR3 reads CASRQDRGSPLHF. In DNA, the CDR3 is TGTGCCAGCAGACAAGACAGGGGTTCACCCCTCCACTTT.

This chain links TRBV2 with TRBJ1-1, with D uncertain. Germline assignment: CDR1 SNHLY and CDR2 FYNNEI. The CDR3 extends over 18 amino acids. The V end was cut by 3 bases, the J end by 6 bases, with 26 bases between. CDR3 nucleotide sequence: TGTGCCAGCAGTGATCCTTCTTTAGACTTTTCACGAGACGCTGAAGCTTTCTTT. This encodes CASSDPSLDFSRDAEAFF.

The rearrangement joins TRBV24-1 to TRBJ2-2; TRBD1 or TRBD2 may be the D gene (6 bases each). Trimming shortened V by 0 bases and J by 4 bases, and 11 bases separated the two germline ends. CDR1 KGHDR and CDR2 SFDVKD come from the germline V gene. The CDR3 covers 16 residues. The CDR3 DNA sequence: TGTGCCACCAGTGATTTGATTGGAGGGGGCACCGGGGAGCTGTTTTTT. It translates to CATSDLIGGGTGELFF.

This clonotype showed up just a few times. The gene calls are TRBV5-1 and TRBJ2-7; 9 bases map to TRBD1. Germline lookup yields CDR1 SGHRS and CDR2 YFSETQ. CDR3 length: 15 residues. J was trimmed by 4 bases and V by 4 bases; bases with no gene match: 9. The CDR3 region has the DNA TGCGCCAGCAGCCCTCGACAGGGGGGAAAATACGAGCAGTACTTC. Protein sequence: CASSPRQGGKYEQYF.